This T cell receptor beta chain was profiled in a study of PD-1 blockade in classical Hodgkin lymphoma. In the study overall: Patients were dosed intravenously with nivolumab at 3 mg/kg every 2 weeks. The study's findings and limits: The study reported lower baseline TCR diversity in newly diagnosed patients than in healthy donors. Repertoire differences lack defined causes, possibly disease activity or prior therapy.

Time point described: cycle 4 day 1 (C4D1), after five to seven weeks of nivolumab. Every patient relapsed after autologous stem cell transplantation, and brentuximab vedotin exposure varied. The CDR3 consists of 16 residues. Germline CDR1 and CDR2: SGHVS and FNYEAQ. V lost 1 base to trimming and J lost 7 bases, with 20 bases between them. Turning to this clone: Its specificity is unknown.

Clones were read by immunoSEQ multiplex PCR, and TCRdb kept only the in-frame ones, dropping some. The sample has roughly 16,000 clones, 83% seen once. This sequence was found in a human donor with classical Hodgkin lymphoma. This sample comprised peripheral blood mononuclear cells (PBMCs), obtained before the fourth cycle of nivolumab. The genes are TRBV7-6 and TRBJ2-7; perhaps TRBD2 as D (5 bases). CDR3 in DNA: TGTGCCAGCAGCTTAGAGGTCCGTTCTCCTACGGGGGAGCAGTACTTC. Protein: CASSLEVRSPTGEQYF. Complete variable domain (other parts from reference TRBV7-6 and TRBJ2-7): GAGVSQSPRYKVTKRGQDVALRCDPISGHVSLYWYRQALGQGPEFLTYFNYEAQQDKSGLPNDRFSAERPEGSISTLTIQRTEQRDSAMYRCASSLEVRSPTGEQYFGPGTRLTVT.